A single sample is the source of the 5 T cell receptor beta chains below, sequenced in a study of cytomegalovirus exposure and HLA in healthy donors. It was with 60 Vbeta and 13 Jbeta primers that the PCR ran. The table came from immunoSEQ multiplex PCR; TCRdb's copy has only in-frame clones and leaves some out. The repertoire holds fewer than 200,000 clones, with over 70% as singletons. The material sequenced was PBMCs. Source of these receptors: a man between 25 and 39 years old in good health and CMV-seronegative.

CDR3: CAWSLTAPNSPLHF. The CDR3 DNA is TGTGCCTGGAGCCTGACAGCCCCTAATTCACCCCTCCACTTT. The chain employs TRBV30 and TRBJ1-6; possibly TRBD1 for D (5 bases). V lost 3 bases, J lost 6 bases, and 12 bases lay in between. Germline V gene sequence: CDR1 GTSNPN, CDR2 SVGIG (reference sequence). The CDR3 spans 14 residues.

CDR3: CASSYVSSYEQYF. The CDR3 DNA reads as TGTGCCAGCTCGTATGTTAGCTCCTACGAGCAGTACTTC. V gene TRBV11-1 combines with J gene TRBJ2-7; D is uncertain. The V end lost 8 bases, the J end lost 0 bases, and 11 bases lay between the germline ends. The CDR3 has 13 amino acids. Germline V gene data show CDR1 as SGHAT and CDR2 as FQDESV (reference sequence).

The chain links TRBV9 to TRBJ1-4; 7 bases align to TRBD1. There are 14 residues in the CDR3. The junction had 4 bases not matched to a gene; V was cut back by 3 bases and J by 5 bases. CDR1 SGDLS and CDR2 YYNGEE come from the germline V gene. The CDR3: CASSAEGQNEKLFF. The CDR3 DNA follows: TGTGCCAGCAGCGCCGAGGGACAGAATGAAAAACTGTTTTTT.

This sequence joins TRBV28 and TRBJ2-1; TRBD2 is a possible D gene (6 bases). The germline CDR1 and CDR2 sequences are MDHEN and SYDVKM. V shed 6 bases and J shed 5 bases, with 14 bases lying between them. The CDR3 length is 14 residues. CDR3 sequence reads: CASRNPAGHNEQFF. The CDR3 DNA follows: TGTGCCAGCAGAAACCCCGCGGGGCACAATGAGCAGTTCTTC.

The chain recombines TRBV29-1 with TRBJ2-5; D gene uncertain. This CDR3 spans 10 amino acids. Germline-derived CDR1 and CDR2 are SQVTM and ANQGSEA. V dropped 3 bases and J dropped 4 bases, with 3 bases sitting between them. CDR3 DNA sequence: TGCAGCGTTGACCGAGAGACCCAGTACTTC. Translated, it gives CSVDRETQYF.